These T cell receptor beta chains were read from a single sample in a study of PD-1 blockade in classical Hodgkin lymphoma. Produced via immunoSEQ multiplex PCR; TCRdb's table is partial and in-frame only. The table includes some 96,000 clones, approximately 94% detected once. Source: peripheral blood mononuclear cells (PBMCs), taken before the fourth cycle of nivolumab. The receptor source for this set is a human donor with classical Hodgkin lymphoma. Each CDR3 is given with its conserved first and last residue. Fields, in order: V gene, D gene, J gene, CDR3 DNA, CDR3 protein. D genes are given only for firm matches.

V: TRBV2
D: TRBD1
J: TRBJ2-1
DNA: TGTGCCAGCAGTGTTAGGACAGGGAAGCAGGGTAATGAGCAGTTCTTC
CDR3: CASSVRTGKQGNEQFF

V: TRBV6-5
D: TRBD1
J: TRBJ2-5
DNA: TGTGCCAGCAGTCGGGACAGGGGACGGGAGACCCAGTACTTC
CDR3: CASSRDRGRETQYF

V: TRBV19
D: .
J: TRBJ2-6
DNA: TGTGCCAGTAGTGCTCACTACCGGGACCGAAGCTCTGGGGCCAACGTCCTGACTTTC
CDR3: CASSAHYRDRSSGANVLTF

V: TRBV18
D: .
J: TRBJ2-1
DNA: TGTGCCAGCTCACCACCCCTCCCATCGACAGTCTACAATGAGCAGTTCTTC
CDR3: CASSPPLPSTVYNEQFF

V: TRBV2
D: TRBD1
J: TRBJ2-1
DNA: TGTGCCAGCAATATTAGGGACAGGAAGCGCTATCTCTTC
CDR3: CASNIRDRKRYLF

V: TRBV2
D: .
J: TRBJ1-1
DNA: TGTGCCAGCAATCGGGACAAAATCGGAACTGAAGCTTTCTTT
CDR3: CASNRDKIGTEAFF

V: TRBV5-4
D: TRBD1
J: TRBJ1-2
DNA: TGTGCCAGCAGCAAGGGGGCACCACAGGGTGGCTATGGCTACACCTTC
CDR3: CASSKGAPQGGYGYTF

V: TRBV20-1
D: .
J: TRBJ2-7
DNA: TGCAGTGCTTGGGGATACGAGCAGTACTTC
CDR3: CSAWGYEQYF

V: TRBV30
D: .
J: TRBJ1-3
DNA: TGTGCCGTCTGGTTGGGGGCGGGAAACACCATATATTTT
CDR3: CAVWLGAGNTIYF

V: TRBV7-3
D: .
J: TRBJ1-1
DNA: TGTGCCAGCAGCTTAAGTTCCCTCGGGGGTTATACTGAAGCTTTCTTT
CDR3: CASSLSSLGGYTEAFF